Following are 21 T cell receptor beta chains from one sample sequenced in a study of shared T cell receptors in the human thymus. TCRdb's copy holds only in-frame clones and misses some; the assay was immunoSEQ multiplex PCR. The data contain hundreds of thousands of clones, approximately 89% of them singletons. This same sample was also taken into another study, of human thymus T cells.

The sequenced material came from thymocytes. The receptors derive from a boy under two years old with a congenital heart defect.

The V call is TRBV30, the J call TRBJ2-7; 10 nucleotides match TRBD1. The J segment lost 4 bases and the V segment lost 0 bases, leaving 6 bases of the junction unmatched. The CDR3 is made up of 15 amino acids. Germline-derived CDR1 and CDR2 are GTSNPN and SVGIG (reference sequence). The CDR3 DNA reads as TGTGCCTGGAGTGTGGGGACAGGGGAAAGGTACGAGCAGTACTTC. This codes for CAWSVGTGERYEQYF.

The gene calls are TRBV6-6 and TRBJ1-2, with TRBD1 matching over 7 bases. The junction had 8 bases not matched to a gene; V was cut back by 6 bases and J by 4 bases. The CDR3 length is 14 residues. The V gene's germline CDR1 is MNHNY and CDR2 SVGAGI (reference sequence). CDR3 DNA sequence: TGTGCCAGCAGCATCGGGACAGAAACCTATGGCTACACCTTC. Translation: CASSIGTETYGYTF.

The gene calls are TRBV11-2 and TRBJ2-2; 7 nucleotides line up with TRBD1. The CDR3 contains 16 residues. J gave up 1 base and V 5 bases, and 7 bases lay outside the gene matches. CDR1 and CDR2 (germline): SGHAT, FQNNGV. CDR3 sequence: CASSPRDSGNTGELFF. As DNA, the CDR3 is TGTGCCAGCAGCCCCAGGGACAGTGGGAACACCGGGGAGCTGTTTTTT.

This chain connects TRBV2 to TRBJ2-3, with 16 bases that match TRBD2. From germline, CDR1 is SNHLY and CDR2 FYNNEI. This CDR3 comprises 19 residues. After removal of 8 bases from V and 5 bases from J, the junction contained 16 bases not matched to a gene. CDR3 DNA: TGTGCCAGCCCCCGGGGGACTAGCGGGGGGGCCCGGTGGTTAGATACGCAGTATTTT. Protein sequence: CASPRGTSGGARWLDTQYF.

V usage is TRBV28 and J usage is TRBJ2-7, with D tentatively TRBD1 (5 bases). The CDR3 consists of 15 residues. Germline V gives CDR1 MDHEN, CDR2 SYDVKM. With 3 bases removed from V and 2 bases from J, the gap between germline ends came to 14 bases. The CDR3 coding sequence is TGTGCCAGCAGTTTGCGCAGGGCCTTCCCCTACGAGCAGTACTTC. Translation: CASSLRRAFPYEQYF.

The chain employs TRBV6-1 and TRBJ1-5; 7 nucleotides match TRBD1. Germline-derived CDR1 and CDR2 are MNHNS and SASEGT. The CDR3 spans 14 residues. V gave up 2 bases and J gave up 3 bases; unmatched junction bases: 1. CDR3 region: CASSERGLNQPQHF. In DNA, the CDR3 is TGTGCCAGCAGTGAAAGGGGGCTCAATCAGCCCCAGCATTTT.

The chain links TRBV5-6 to TRBJ2-5; TRBD2 agrees at 11 bases. The CDR3 length is 16 residues. Germline V CDR1 and CDR2: SGHDT, YYEEEE. V lost 5 bases, J lost 5 bases, and 11 bases stayed unmatched. This CDR3 reads CASRKLAGAQAETQYF. In DNA, the CDR3 is TGTGCCAGCAGGAAACTAGCGGGGGCTCAGGCTGAGACCCAGTACTTC.

The CDR3 protein is CASSIGSTSGGHYEQYF. As DNA, the CDR3 is TGTGCCAGTAGTATTGGAAGCACTAGCGGGGGCCACTACGAGCAGTACTTC. This chain uses TRBV19 with TRBJ2-7; 11 nucleotides match TRBD2. CDR3 length: 17 amino acids. Trimming took 3 bases from V and 3 from J; bases not matched to a gene: 10. Germline lookup yields CDR1 LNHDA and CDR2 SQIVND (reference sequence).

In this sample, this clone turned up once. V usage is TRBV2 and J usage is TRBJ2-2; 8 nucleotides match TRBD1. Trimming at V came to 8 bases and at J to 5 bases, leaving 7 bases not matched to a gene. Germline-derived CDR1 and CDR2 are SNHLY and FYNNEI. The CDR3 has 14 residues. The CDR3 here is CASGRQGTTGELFF. The CDR3 DNA reads as TGTGCCAGCGGCCGACAGGGGACGACCGGGGAGCTGTTTTTT.

In its sample, this clone was seen a few times. The chain carries TRBV11-2 and TRBJ2-2, with a tentative D call TRBD1 (7 bases). The CDR3 runs 17 residues. V shed 2 bases and J shed 4 bases, with 17 bases lying between them. Germline lookup yields CDR1 SGHAT and CDR2 FQNNGV. The CDR3 protein is CASSLSLRGRGTGELFF. The CDR3 DNA reads as TGTGCCAGCAGCTTATCCTTGAGGGGGCGGGGCACCGGGGAGCTGTTTTTT.

This clone was observed once. The chain has TRBV19 and TRBJ2-2; 10 positions match TRBD1. Germline lookup yields CDR1 LNHDA and CDR2 SQIVND (reference sequence). The CDR3 covers 15 residues. Germline trimming cut 2 bases from V and 8 bases from J; bases unmatched to any gene: 5. The CDR3, as DNA: TGTGCCAGTAGTATATGGACAGGGGGAGAAGGGGAGCTGTTTTTT. This translates into CASSIWTGGEGELFF.

This chain connects TRBV10-2 to TRBJ2-1; TRBD1 aligns across 12 bases. Trimming removed 4 bases from V and 3 bases from J; junction bases left unmatched: 10. Germline V gives CDR1 WSHSY, CDR2 SAAADI. The CDR3 contains 18 residues. Written as DNA, the CDR3 is TGCGCCAGCAGTGGAGTGGGGGGACAGGGGGCTTTCTACAATGAGCAGTTCTTC. Amino acids: CASSGVGGQGAFYNEQFF.

Note on this clone: A read error may produce the germline difference seen at one junction end. V is TRBV7-7 and J is TRBJ2-5; 9 bases are a match to TRBD1. CDR1 and CDR2 from the germline V gene are SSHAT and FNYEAQ (reference sequence). The CDR3 loop spans 17 amino acids. The CDR3 sequence is CASSPVGDREQKETQYF. As DNA, the CDR3 is TGTGCTAGCAGCCCGGTGGGGGACAGGGAACAAAAAGAGACCCAGTACTTC.

The V and J genes are TRBV5-4 and TRBJ2-1; 9 bases map to TRBD1. V was pared by 4 bases and J by 7 bases, with 6 bases of the junction left unmatched. The V gene's germline CDR1 is SGHNT and CDR2 YYREEE (reference sequence). The CDR3 is made up of 14 amino acids. In DNA, the CDR3 is TGTGCCAGCAGCCCCTGGACAGGGGAGAATGAGCAGTTCTTC. It translates to CASSPWTGENEQFF.

This rearrangement joins TRBV4-2 to TRBJ1-1; 7 bases line up with TRBD1. Germline V gene lookup returns CDR1 LGHNA and CDR2 YNFKEQ. V lost 0 bases to trimming and J lost 5 bases; unmatched junction nucleotides: 15. The CDR3 spans 18 residues. The CDR3 loop reads CASSQDTGADGRRTEAFF. As DNA, the CDR3 is TGTGCCAGCAGCCAAGATACAGGGGCGGATGGTAGGAGGACTGAAGCTTTCTTT.

V gene TRBV7-2 combines with J gene TRBJ2-7; 10 bases agree with TRBD2. Germline V gene data show CDR1 as SGHTA and CDR2 as FQGNSA. The CDR3 runs to 17 residues. V dropped 1 base and J dropped 2; count of bases not matched to a gene: 8. The CDR3 nucleotides read TGTGCCAGCAGCTTAGAAGAACTAGCGGGACTCCCCTACGAGCAGTACTTC. Protein: CASSLEELAGLPYEQYF.

The chain joins TRBV12-5 to TRBJ1-2; the match to TRBD1 covers 10 bases. Trimming removed 9 bases from V and 4 bases from J; junction bases left unmatched: 14. Germline CDR1 is LGHNT and CDR2 is FRNRAP. This CDR3 is built from 16 residues. In DNA, the CDR3 is TGTGCTAGCGGTCGGGGACAGGGGATTAGCGTCTATGGCTACACCTTC. Translation: CASGRGQGISVYGYTF.

V is TRBV28 and J is TRBJ2-2, with D tentatively TRBD1 (6 bases). V shed 4 bases and J shed 2 bases, with 8 bases lying between them. This CDR3 is 14 amino acids long. The germline V gene encodes CDR1 MDHEN and CDR2 SYDVKM. CDR3 sequence: CASSSDRNTGELFF. CDR3 in DNA: TGTGCCAGCAGTTCGGACAGAAACACCGGGGAGCTGTTTTTT.

This clone has only one observation. This chain connects TRBV30 to TRBJ1-5, with 7 nucleotides matching TRBD1. Germline CDR1 GTSNPN, CDR2 SVGIG (reference sequence). V shed 1 base and J 7 bases; nucleotides not matched to a gene: 4. There are 13 residues in the CDR3. The CDR3 sequence: CAWSGQGCQPQHF. The CDR3 bases are TGTGCCTGGAGTGGACAGGGTTGCCAGCCCCAGCATTTT.

The genes are TRBV23-1 and TRBJ1-1; no reliable D call. TRBV23-1 is marked as an open reading frame, function uncertain. V lost 0 bases, J lost 1 base, and 18 bases lay in between. The CDR3 totals 18 residues. The CDR3: CASSQSYTDFERNTEAFF. CDR3 coding DNA: TGCGCCAGCAGTCAATCCTACACCGACTTTGAAAGGAACACTGAAGCTTTCTTT.

As for this clone: One end of the junction fails to match germline, which may point to a read error. The rearrangement links TRBV9 to TRBJ1-6; unclear D gene. This CDR3 has 15 residues. Looked up from germline, CDR1 is SGDLS and CDR2 is YYNGEE. The CDR3 DNA is TGTGCCAGCAGCCCCCGAAGCTCCTATAATTCCCCCCTCCACTTT. It is translated as CASSPRSSYNSPLHF.